This TCR beta chain was obtained from a study of CD8+ T cells in alopecia areata. Findings and limits, study-wide: Alopecia totalis/universalis scalp especially showed more expanded CD8+ clones than normal scalp. Patients shared TCRs less clearly than mice did, possibly owing to HLA.

Sampling of alopecia areata patients yielded lesional scalp punch biopsies as well as peripheral blood. This CDR3 region has 13 residues. With 0 bases removed from V and 3 bases from J, the gap between germline ends came to 4 bases. Germline V gene lookup returns CDR1 SGHRS and CDR2 YFSETQ. Following extraction, RNA underwent reverse transcription to cDNA, which served as the sequencing template. The data were produced by immunoSEQ multiplex PCR, yet TCRdb's version contains in-frame clones alone and is incomplete. The repertoire holds 110,000 or so clones, with approximately 61% as singletons. A note on this clone: Its antigen is not known.

The TCR sequence derives from a human donor with alopecia areata. V and J are TRBV5-1 and TRBJ2-1; no definite D call. Material: NKG2D-low CD8+ T cells sorted from blood. For the CDR3, the DNA is TGCGCCAGCAGCTTGGACAGCTACAATGAGCAGTTCTTC. Translation gives CASSLDSYNEQFF.